The 11 T cell receptor beta chains reported below all come from one sample, sequenced in a study of early T cells in non-severe SARS-CoV-2 infection listed by TCRdb under 2021. Libraries were constructed by 5' RACE. TCRdb names NextSeq 500 as the instrument used. TCRdb reworked the public reads: Q25 trimming with fastp, MiXCR clone assembly, productive beta chains retained. Each CDR3 protein gets just one entry, which takes the most common genes and DNA from the rows behind it. This sample lists tens of thousands of distinct CDR3 sequences; 3.5% to 5% were detected once. The biggest ten clones account for 20% of the sample. The source material was whole blood. Source of these receptors: an adult who was a healthcare worker with PCR-confirmed SARS-CoV-2 infection or an uninfected control (not recorded which).

This clonotype was observed many times. The CDR3 loop reads CASREVGYNEQFF. DNA for the CDR3: TGTGCCAGCAGAGAGGTGGGCTACAATGAGCAGTTCTTC. The J gene is TRBJ2-1, the V gene TRBV5-4; D not resolved. CDR3 length equals 13 residues. Between the trimmed V and J ends, which lost 5 bases and 3 bases, there was a span of 9 bases. Germline CDR1 SGHNT, CDR2 YYREEE (reference sequence).

This clonotype has a count of ten or more. The rearrangement uses TRBV28 and TRBJ1-2; D remains ambiguous. V lost 3 bases and J lost 4, with 12 bases in between. CDR1 is MDHEN, CDR2 SYDVKM, per germline. This CDR3 comprises 14 residues. The CDR3, as DNA: TGTGCCAGCAGTTTGAGGGAGAAAGGCTATGGCTACACCTTC. This gives the protein CASSLREKGYGYTF.

This clonotype was counted ten times or more. The chain employs TRBV11-2 and TRBJ2-1; unclear D gene. There are 15 residues in the CDR3. Trimming stripped 0 bases from V and 4 bases from J, with 10 bases between. Germline V CDR1 and CDR2: SGHAT, FQNNGV. The DNA for the CDR3 is TGTGCCAGCAGCTTAGATGGCGGAGATTACAATGAGCAGTTCTTC. It translates to CASSLDGGDYNEQFF. The full variable domain, with the rest looked up from reference TRBV11-2 and TRBJ2-1, is EAGVAQSPRYKIIEKRQSVAFWCNPISGHATLYWYQQILGQGPKLLIQFQNNGVVDDSQLPKDRFSAERLKGVDSTLKIQPAKLEDSAVYLCASSLDGGDYNEQFFGPGTRLTVL.

This clonotype was recorded at least ten times. The chain couples TRBV11-3 to TRBJ2-1; D gene uncertain. V was trimmed by 9 bases and J by 7 bases, leaving 16 bases between them. This CDR3 is built from 13 residues. Germline CDR1 SGHNT, CDR2 YENEEA. CDR3 region: CASLKKGQNEQFF. In DNA form, the CDR3 reads TGTGCCAGTTTGAAGAAAGGGCAGAATGAGCAGTTCTTC.

In its sample, this clonotype was seen many times. The chain couples TRBV5-1 to TRBJ2-1; 10 nucleotides match TRBD1. The germline CDR1 and CDR2 sequences are SGHRS and YFSETQ. Trimming removed 4 bases from V and 6 bases from J; junction bases left unmatched: 7. This CDR3 has 15 residues. CDR3 coding DNA: TGCGCCAGCAGCGGCACCGGGACAGGGGTCAATGAGCAGTTCTTC. The encoded protein is CASSGTGTGVNEQFF.

In this sample, this clonotype turned up many times. V gene TRBV12-3 or TRBV12-4 combines with J gene TRBJ2-1; 11 bases map to TRBD2. Germline trimming cut 6 bases from V and 0 bases from J; bases unmatched to any gene: 13. This CDR3 has 19 residues. CDR3 loop: CASSLRASGRPSSYNEQFF. CDR3 in DNA: TGTGCCAGCAGCCTAAGGGCTAGCGGGAGGCCTAGCTCCTACAATGAGCAGTTCTTC.

Ten or more counts support this clonotype. The chain couples TRBV15 to TRBJ2-3; TRBD1 aligns across 11 bases. CDR3 length: 16 residues. V shed 1 base and J 4 bases; nucleotides not matched to a gene: 4. Germline V gene sequence: CDR1 LNHNV, CDR2 YYDKDF (reference sequence). Written as DNA, the CDR3 is TGTGCCACCAGCAGAGGGACAGGGGGCGATTCAGATACGCAGTATTTT. Translated: CATSRGTGGDSDTQYF.

This clonotype is classed as medium-sized (0.01 to 0.1%). V usage is TRBV18 and J usage is TRBJ1-3, with D unresolved. Germline CDR1 is KGHSH and CDR2 is LQKENI. The V and J ends lost 6 bases and 1 base respectively, with 10 bases between them. The CDR3 contains 14 residues. The CDR3 DNA is TGTGCCAGCTCCGCCGTAGAATCTGGAAACACCATATATTTT. It specifies CASSAVESGNTIYF.

Comment on this clonotype: A much more abundant neighbour one base away suggests this may be a read error. V usage is TRBV21-1 and J usage is TRBJ2-1; the table's D call TRBD2 went unverified against the DNA. TRBV21-1 represents a pseudogene. This CDR3 contains 20 residues. The CDR3 spells CASSKDLTSGSPGSDNEQFF. The CDR3 nucleotides are TGTGCCAGCAGCAAAGACCTGACTAGCGGGAGTCCTGGGAGTGACAATGAGCAGTTCTTC.

This clonotype was counted ten times or more. The chain employs TRBV6-2 or TRBV6-3 and TRBJ1-1; D gene ambiguous. Germline CDR1 and CDR2: MNHEY and SVGEGT. The V gene lost 3 bases and the J gene lost 10 bases, with 18 bases spanning the gap. The CDR3 runs to 14 residues. The CDR3 bases are TGTGCCAGCAGTTATGGTCCCGGGCCTCCTGCAGCTTTCTTT. Amino acids: CASSYGPGPPAAFF.

In its sample, this clonotype was seen many times. The genes are TRBV24-1 and TRBJ2-1; D ambiguous. Germline assignment: CDR1 KGHDR and CDR2 SFDVKD. V shed 3 bases and J shed 12 bases, with 11 bases lying between them. This CDR3 comprises 12 residues. Written as DNA, the CDR3 is TGTGCCACCAGTGATACGGCCTCAGGGCAGTTCTTC. It is translated as CATSDTASGQFF.